Following are 13 T cell receptor beta chains from one sample sequenced in a study of cytomegalovirus exposure and HLA in healthy donors. The assay was immunoSEQ multiplex PCR, and TCRdb's table has in-frame clones only and misses some. Among 95,000 to 150,000 clones, roughly 90% were seen once, and the ten largest hold about 6.3%. Sequenced sample: PBMCs. The receptor source for this set is a woman aged 18 to 35 in good health and CMV-seropositive.

This clone was detected only once. V is TRBV18 and J is TRBJ1-5; 7 positions agree with TRBD1. The length of the CDR3 is 15 residues. Germline lookup yields CDR1 KGHSH and CDR2 LQKENI. Trimming removed 4 bases from V and 10 bases from J; junction bases left unmatched: 13. This CDR3 is CASSQTGQAEKPQHF. The CDR3 region has the DNA TGTGCCAGCTCACAAACTGGACAGGCCGAAAAACCCCAGCATTTT.

The V call is TRBV11-3, the J call TRBJ2-1, with no clear D. The V and J ends lost 7 bases and 0 bases respectively, with 10 bases between them. The length of the CDR3 is 14 residues. Germline V lookup: CDR1 SGHNT, CDR2 YENEEA. The CDR3 is CASKEAGSYNEQFF. CDR3 in DNA: TGTGCCAGCAAAGAGGCCGGCTCCTACAATGAGCAGTTCTTC.

The chain combines TRBV27 with TRBJ2-3, with 8 bases fitting TRBD2. V lost 3 bases to trimming and J lost 5 bases; unmatched junction nucleotides: 7. The germline CDR1 and CDR2 sequences are MNHEY and SMNVEV (reference sequence). The CDR3 is 15 amino acids. CDR3: CASSFNGGAGDTQYF. CDR3 DNA: TGTGCCAGCAGTTTTAACGGGGGGGCGGGAGATACGCAGTATTTT.

V usage is TRBV30 and J usage is TRBJ1-4; no firm D call. The CDR3 has 16 amino acids. V lost 0 bases to trimming and J lost 8 bases, with 19 bases between them. Germline V gives CDR1 GTSNPN, CDR2 SVGIG (reference sequence). Here the CDR3 reads CAWSVVTVDVFEKLFF. CDR3 DNA sequence: TGTGCCTGGAGTGTGGTAACAGTAGATGTGTTCGAAAAACTGTTTTTT. Combining the CDR3 with reference TRBV30 and TRBJ1-4 gives the whole variable domain SQTIHQWPATLVQPVGSPLSLECTVEGTSNPNLYWYRQAAGRGLQLLFYSVGIGQISSEVPQNLSASRPQDRQFILSSKKLLLSDSGFYLCAWSVVTVDVFEKLFFGSGTQLSVL.

The chain links TRBV6-5 to TRBJ2-7, with 7 bases fitting TRBD1. CDR3 size: 15 residues. V was clipped by 6 bases and J by 2 bases; unmatched bases: 10. The V gene's germline CDR1 is MNHEY and CDR2 SVGAGI. This chain's CDR3 is CASSRTGTATYEQYF. In DNA form, the CDR3 reads TGTGCCAGCAGCCGAACCGGGACAGCGACCTACGAGCAGTACTTC.

The rearrangement joins TRBV30 to TRBJ1-1; D is ambiguous. Per the germline V gene, CDR1 is GTSNPN and CDR2 is SVGIG (reference sequence). Deletions cut 5 bases from V and 0 bases from J, with 10 bases between. The CDR3 contains 13 residues. In DNA form, the CDR3 reads TGTGCCTGGGAACGGGGAATGAACACTGAAGCTTTCTTT. Amino acid sequence: CAWERGMNTEAFF.

Notes on this clone: The junction departs from germline at one end; a sequencing error may be responsible. The chain joins TRBV7-7 to TRBJ1-1, with D uncertain. The CDR3 sequence is 13 residues long. The V gene's germline CDR1 is SSHAT and CDR2 FNYEAQ (reference sequence). CDR3 residues: CASSLERNTEAFF. The CDR3 DNA reads as TGTGCTAGCAGCTTAGAGCGGAACACTGAAGCTTTCTTT.

The CDR3 DNA follows: TGTGCCAGCAGCTTGCCGGGGACAGGGCTAGGGAACACTGAAGCTTTCTTT. It is translated as CASSLPGTGLGNTEAFF. The genes are TRBV7-9 and TRBJ1-1, with 9 positions matching TRBD1. From germline, CDR1 is SEHNR and CDR2 FQNEAQ (reference sequence). CDR3 size: 17 residues. V was clipped by 3 bases and J by 1 base; unmatched bases: 9.

The chain couples TRBV19 to TRBJ1-4; 8 bases map to TRBD1. CDR3 length equals 16 residues. The V segment lost 4 bases and the J segment 3 bases; nucleotides outside the gene matches: 7. Looked up from germline, CDR1 is LNHDA and CDR2 is SQIVND (reference sequence). CDR3 sequence reads: CASSTGQGRANEKLFF. CDR3 nucleotide sequence: TGTGCCAGTAGTACTGGACAGGGTAGGGCTAATGAAAAACTGTTTTTT.

The gene calls are TRBV19 and TRBJ2-1; no reliable D call. The CDR3 length is 11 residues. Germline V lookup: CDR1 LNHDA, CDR2 SQIVND (reference sequence). Trimming took off 6 bases at V and 9 bases at J, with 9 bases between the two ends. As DNA, the CDR3 is TGTGCCAGTAGCACAGTTGGTGAGCAGTTCTTC. Its translation: CASSTVGEQFF.

The CDR3 region is CAWKRTGRGTEAFF. The CDR3 DNA reads TGTGCCTGGAAAAGGACAGGGAGGGGAACTGAAGCTTTCTTT. V is TRBV30 and J is TRBJ1-1, with 8 bases fitting TRBD1. In germline, CDR1 is GTSNPN, CDR2 SVGIG (reference sequence). Trimming cost V 4 bases and J 5 bases; bases outside gene matches: 9. The CDR3 loop spans 14 amino acids.

V gene TRBV7-2 combines with J gene TRBJ2-3; the match to TRBD2 covers 13 bases. Trimming removed 5 bases from V and 14 bases from J; junction bases left unmatched: 10. This CDR3 comprises 14 residues. CDR1 is SGHTA and CDR2 is FQGNSA in the germline V gene. CDR3 nucleotide sequence: TGTGCCAGCAGCCCAAGGACTAGCGGGAGTTTGGCGTATTTT. Translating it yields CASSPRTSGSLAYF.

This CDR3 is CASSVGGYTDTQYF. DNA for the CDR3: TGTGCCAGCAGCGTAGGCGGGTACACAGATACGCAGTATTTT. V and J are TRBV9 and TRBJ2-3, with a possible D match to TRBD2 (5 bases). V was trimmed by 0 bases and J by 2 bases, leaving 7 bases between them. Per germline, CDR1 SGDLS and CDR2 YYNGEE. The CDR3 has 14 residues.